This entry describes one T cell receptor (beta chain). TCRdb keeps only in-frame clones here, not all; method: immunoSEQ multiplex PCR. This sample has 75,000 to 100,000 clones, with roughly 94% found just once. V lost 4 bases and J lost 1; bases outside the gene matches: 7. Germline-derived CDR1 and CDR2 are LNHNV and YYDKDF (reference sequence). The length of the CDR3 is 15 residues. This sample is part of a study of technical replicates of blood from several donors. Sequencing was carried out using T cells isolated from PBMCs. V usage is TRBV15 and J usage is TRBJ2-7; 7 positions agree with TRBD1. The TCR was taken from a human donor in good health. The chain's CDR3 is CATSKGAIVSYEQYF. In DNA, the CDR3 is TGTGCCACCAGCAAGGGGGCTATCGTGTCCTACGAGCAGTACTTC.